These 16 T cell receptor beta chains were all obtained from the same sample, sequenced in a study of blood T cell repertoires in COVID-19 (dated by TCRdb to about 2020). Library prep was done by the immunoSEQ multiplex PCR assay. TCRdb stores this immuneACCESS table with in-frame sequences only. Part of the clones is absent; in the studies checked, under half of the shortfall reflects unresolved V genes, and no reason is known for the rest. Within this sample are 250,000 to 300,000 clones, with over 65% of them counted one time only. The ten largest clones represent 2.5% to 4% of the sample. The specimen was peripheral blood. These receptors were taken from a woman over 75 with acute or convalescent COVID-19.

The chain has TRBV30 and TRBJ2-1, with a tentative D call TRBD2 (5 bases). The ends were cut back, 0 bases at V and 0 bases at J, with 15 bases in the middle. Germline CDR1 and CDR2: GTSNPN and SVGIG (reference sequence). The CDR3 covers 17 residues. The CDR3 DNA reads TGTGCCTGGAGTGTTTGGGCGGGTAAGAGCTCCTACAATGAGCAGTTCTTC. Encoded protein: CAWSVWAGKSSYNEQFF.

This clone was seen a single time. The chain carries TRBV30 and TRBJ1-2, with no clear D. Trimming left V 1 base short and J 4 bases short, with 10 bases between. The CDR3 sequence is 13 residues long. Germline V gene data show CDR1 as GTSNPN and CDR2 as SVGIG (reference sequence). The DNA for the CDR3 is TGTGCCTGGAGTGCTAGAACCCTCTATGGCTACACCTTC. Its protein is CAWSARTLYGYTF.

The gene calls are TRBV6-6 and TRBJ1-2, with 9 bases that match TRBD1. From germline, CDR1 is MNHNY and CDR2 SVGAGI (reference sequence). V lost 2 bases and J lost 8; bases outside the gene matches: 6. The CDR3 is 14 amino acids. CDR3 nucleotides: TGTGCCAGCAGTTACGGGACAGGGCAGGACGGCTACACCTTC. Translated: CASSYGTGQDGYTF.

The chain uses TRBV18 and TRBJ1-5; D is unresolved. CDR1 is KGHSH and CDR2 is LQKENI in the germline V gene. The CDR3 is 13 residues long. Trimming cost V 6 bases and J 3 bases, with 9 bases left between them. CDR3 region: CASSEGFNQPQHF. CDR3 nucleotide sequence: TGTGCCAGCTCGGAGGGATTCAATCAGCCCCAGCATTTT.

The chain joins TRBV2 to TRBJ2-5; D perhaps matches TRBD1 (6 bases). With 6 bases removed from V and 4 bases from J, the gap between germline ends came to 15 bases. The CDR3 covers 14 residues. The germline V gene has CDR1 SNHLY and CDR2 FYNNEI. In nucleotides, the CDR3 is TGTGCCAGCAGGATACAGGGTCGTGGAGAGACCCAGTACTTC. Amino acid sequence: CASRIQGRGETQYF. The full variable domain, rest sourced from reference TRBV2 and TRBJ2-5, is EPEVTQTPSHQVTQMGQEVILRCVPISNHLYFYWYRQILGQKVEFLVSFYNNEISEKSEIFDDQFSVERPDGSNFTLKIRSTKLEDSAMYFCASRIQGRGETQYFGPGTRLLVL.

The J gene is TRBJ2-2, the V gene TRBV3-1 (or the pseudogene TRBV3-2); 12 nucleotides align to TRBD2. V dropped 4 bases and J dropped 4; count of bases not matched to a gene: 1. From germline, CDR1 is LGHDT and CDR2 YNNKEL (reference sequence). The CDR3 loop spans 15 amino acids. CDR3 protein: CASSPLAGGTGELFF. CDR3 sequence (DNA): TGTGCCAGCAGCCCACTAGCGGGAGGCACCGGGGAGCTGTTTTTT.

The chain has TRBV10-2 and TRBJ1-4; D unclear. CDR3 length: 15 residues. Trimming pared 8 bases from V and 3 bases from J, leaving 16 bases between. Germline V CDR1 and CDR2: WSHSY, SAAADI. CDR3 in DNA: TGCGCCAGCTCTGAGAACTCGGGGTCTAATGAAAAACTGTTTTTT. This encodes CASSENSGSNEKLFF.

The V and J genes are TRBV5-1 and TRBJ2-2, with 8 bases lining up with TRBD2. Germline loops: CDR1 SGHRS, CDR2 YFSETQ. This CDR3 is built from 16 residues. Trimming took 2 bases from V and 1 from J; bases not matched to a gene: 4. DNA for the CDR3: TGCGCCAGCAGCTTTCTGAGCGGGAGGAACACCGGGGAGCTGTTTTTT. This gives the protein CASSFLSGRNTGELFF.

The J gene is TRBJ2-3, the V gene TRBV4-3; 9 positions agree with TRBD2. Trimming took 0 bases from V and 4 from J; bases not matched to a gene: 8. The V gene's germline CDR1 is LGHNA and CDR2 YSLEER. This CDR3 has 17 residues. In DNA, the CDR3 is TGCGCCAGCAGCCAAGATTTCGGCGGGGGGGCAGCAGATACGCAGTATTTT. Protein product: CASSQDFGGGAADTQYF.

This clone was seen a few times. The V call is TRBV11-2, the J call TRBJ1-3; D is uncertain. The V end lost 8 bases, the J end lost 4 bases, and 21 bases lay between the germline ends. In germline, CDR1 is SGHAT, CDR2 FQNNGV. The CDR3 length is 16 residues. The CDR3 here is CASSPNTRLLGNTIYF. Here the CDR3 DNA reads TGTGCCAGCTCCCCCAATACCAGGCTATTAGGAAACACCATATATTTT.

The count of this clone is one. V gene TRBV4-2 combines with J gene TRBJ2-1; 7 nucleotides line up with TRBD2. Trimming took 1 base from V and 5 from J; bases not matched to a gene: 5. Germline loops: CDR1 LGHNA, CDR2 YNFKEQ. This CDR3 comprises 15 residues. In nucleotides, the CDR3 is TGTGCCAGCAGCCAAGTCGGACTAGGAGACAATGAGCAGTTCTTC. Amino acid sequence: CASSQVGLGDNEQFF.

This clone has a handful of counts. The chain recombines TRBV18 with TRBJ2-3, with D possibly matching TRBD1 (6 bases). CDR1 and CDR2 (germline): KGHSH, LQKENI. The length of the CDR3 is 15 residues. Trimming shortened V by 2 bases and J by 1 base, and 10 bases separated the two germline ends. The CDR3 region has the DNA TGTGCCAGCTCACCATACAGGGCGGGCACAGATACGCAGTATTTT. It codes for CASSPYRAGTDTQYF.

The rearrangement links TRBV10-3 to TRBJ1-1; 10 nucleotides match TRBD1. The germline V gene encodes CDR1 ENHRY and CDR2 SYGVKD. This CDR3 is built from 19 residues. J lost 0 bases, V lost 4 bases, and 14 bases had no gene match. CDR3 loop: CAISGPPGQGSGMNTEAFF. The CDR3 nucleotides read TGTGCCATCAGTGGTCCACCGGGACAGGGGAGTGGCATGAACACTGAAGCTTTCTTT.

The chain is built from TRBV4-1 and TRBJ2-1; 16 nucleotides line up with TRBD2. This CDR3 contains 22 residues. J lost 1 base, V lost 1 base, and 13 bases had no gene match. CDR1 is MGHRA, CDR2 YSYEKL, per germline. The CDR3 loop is CASSQATLPGLAGGWSYNEQFF. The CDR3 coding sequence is TGCGCCAGCAGCCAAGCAACCCTTCCGGGACTAGCGGGGGGGTGGTCCTACAATGAGCAGTTCTTC.

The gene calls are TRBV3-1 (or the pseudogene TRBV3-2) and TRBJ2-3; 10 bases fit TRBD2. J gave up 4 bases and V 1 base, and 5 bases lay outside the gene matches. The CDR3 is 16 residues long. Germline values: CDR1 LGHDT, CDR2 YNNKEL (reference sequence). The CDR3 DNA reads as TGTGCCAGCAGCCAAGGAGTAGCGGGGGGCGCAGATACGCAGTATTTT. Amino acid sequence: CASSQGVAGGADTQYF.

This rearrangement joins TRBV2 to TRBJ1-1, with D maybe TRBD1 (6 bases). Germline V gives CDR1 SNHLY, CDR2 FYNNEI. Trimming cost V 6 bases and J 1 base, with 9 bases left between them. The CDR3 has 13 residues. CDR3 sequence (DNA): TGTGCCAGCAGATTACAGGGGAACACTGAAGCTTTCTTT. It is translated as CASRLQGNTEAFF.